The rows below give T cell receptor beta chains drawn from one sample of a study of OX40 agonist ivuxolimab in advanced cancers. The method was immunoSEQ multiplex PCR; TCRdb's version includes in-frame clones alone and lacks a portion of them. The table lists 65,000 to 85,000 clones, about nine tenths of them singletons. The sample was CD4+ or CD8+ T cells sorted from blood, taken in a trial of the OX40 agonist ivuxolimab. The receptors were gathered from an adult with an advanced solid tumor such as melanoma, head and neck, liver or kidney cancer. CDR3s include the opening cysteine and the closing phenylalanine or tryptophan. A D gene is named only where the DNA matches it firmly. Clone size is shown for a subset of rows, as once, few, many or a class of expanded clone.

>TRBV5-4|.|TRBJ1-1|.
TGTGCCAGCAGCTCCGAGGGTGGCTGGGTGTCTGAAGCTTTCTTT
CASSSEGGWVSEAFF
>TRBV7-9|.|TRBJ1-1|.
TGTGCCAGCAGCCCCCCCGGGGGGGGCACTGAAGCTTTCTTT
CASSPPGGGTEAFF
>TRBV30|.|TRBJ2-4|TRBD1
TGTGCCTGGAACTTTGTCCGGGACAGGCTAATTTTC
CAWNFVRDRLIF
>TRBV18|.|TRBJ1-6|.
TGTGCCAGCTCCCCCGGGACCTTTAATTCACCCCTCCACTTT
CASSPGTFNSPLHF
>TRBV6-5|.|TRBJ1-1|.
TGTGCCAGCAGTTACCGTCCGGAGGCTCAGGCTTTCTTT
CASSYRPEAQAFF
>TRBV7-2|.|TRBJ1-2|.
TGTGCCAGCAGCTTCGGCCGGATCTATGGCTACACCTTC
CASSFGRIYGYTF
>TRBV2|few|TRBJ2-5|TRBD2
TGTGCCAGCCGGCTAAGCGGGGGGGTACAGGAGACCCAGTACTTC
CASRLSGGVQETQYF
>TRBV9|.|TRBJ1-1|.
TGTGCCAGCAGCGTAGTGAGTGGGGGGCGAACTGAAGCTTTCTTT
CASSVVSGGRTEAFF
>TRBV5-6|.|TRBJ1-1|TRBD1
TGTGCCAGCAGCTTGCCAGGGGGCGAGGGTGAAGCTTTCTTT
CASSLPGGEGEAFF
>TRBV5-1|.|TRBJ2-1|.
TGCGCCAGCAGCTTAGACGGGGCCTACAATGAGCAGTTCTTC
CASSLDGAYNEQFF
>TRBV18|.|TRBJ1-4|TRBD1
TGTGCCAGCTCACCGCAACCTCAGGGGGGTAATGAAAAACTGTTTTTT
CASSPQPQGGNEKLFF
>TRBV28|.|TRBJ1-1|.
TGTGCCAGCAGCCCTCTGAGGACATACTCGAGGACTGAAGCTTTCTTT
CASSPLRTYSRTEAFF
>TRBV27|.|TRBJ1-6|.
TGTGCCAGCGGATACCCACGGGGTTTCTATAATTCACCCCTCCACTTT
CASGYPRGFYNSPLHF
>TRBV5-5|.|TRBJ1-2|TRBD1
TGTGCCAGCAGCTACCCCGGGACAGGCAACTATGGCTACACCTTC
CASSYPGTGNYGYTF
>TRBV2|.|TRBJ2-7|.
TGTGCCAGCAGTGTAAGCTTCCTAAGATCCTACGAGCAGTACTTC
CASSVSFLRSYEQYF
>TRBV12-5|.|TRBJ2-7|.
TGTGCTAGTGGTTTCGGGTACGAGCAGTACTTC
CASGFGYEQYF
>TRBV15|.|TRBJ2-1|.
TGTGCCACCAGCAGAGGATCGGGCAGGGACTCCTACAATGAGCAGTTCTTC
CATSRGSGRDSYNEQFF
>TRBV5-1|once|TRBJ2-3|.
TGCGCCAGCGGGGGTGAGGGTACAGATACGCAGTATTTT
CASGGEGTDTQYF